Each of the 27 T cell receptor beta chains below was sequenced from the same sample in a study of graft-versus-host responses after intestinal transplantation (dated by TCRdb to the early 2020s). The time point tag for this specimen amounts to: cells obtained before transplantation from donor or recipient. Libraries came from the immunoSEQ multiplex PCR assay. As stored in TCRdb, this immuneACCESS dataset retains in-frame rearrangements with V and J assigned. A fraction of the clones does not appear; measured against another copy, unresolved V genes explain less than half of the discrepancy, and the remainder lacks a known reason. This sample lists tens of thousands of clones; about four fifths were detected once. The top ten hold 17% of the sample. No cognate antigen is known for these TCRs. The source was unstimulated CD8+ T cells sorted from spleen or lymph node cells, collected before intestinal transplant. All receptors come from a human donor who received an intestinal transplant.

J is TRBJ1-2 and V is TRBV7-9; D call uncertain. Between the trimmed V and J ends, which lost 1 base and 5 bases, there was a span of 8 bases. The CDR3 totals 13 residues. Looked up from germline, CDR1 is SEHNR and CDR2 is FQNEAQ (reference sequence). The CDR3 bases are TGTGCCAGCAGCTTAGAGCCAGATTATGGCTACACCTTC. As protein: CASSLEPDYGYTF.

The chain carries TRBV25-1 and TRBJ1-3; TRBD1 might be the D (6 bases). The V gene lost 0 bases and the J gene lost 0 bases, with 15 bases spanning the gap. Germline V gene data show CDR1 as MGHDK and CDR2 as SYGVNS. This CDR3 region has 18 residues. The CDR3 is CASSEYFTGSISGNTIYF. In DNA, the CDR3 is TGTGCCAGCAGTGAATACTTTACAGGGTCGATCTCTGGAAACACCATATATTTT.

V and J are TRBV5-1 and TRBJ1-5; D is undetermined. Germline V gives CDR1 SGHRS, CDR2 YFSETQ. Trimming cost V 3 bases and J 1 base, with 11 bases left between them. The length of the CDR3 is 15 residues. The CDR3 nucleotides are TGCGCCAGCAGCTCGGATCCGGGAAGCAATCAGCCCCAGCATTTT. Encoded protein: CASSSDPGSNQPQHF.

This rearrangement joins TRBV6-6 to TRBJ2-7; D gene ambiguous. Trimming pared 5 bases from V and 2 bases from J, leaving 13 bases between. This CDR3 spans 14 amino acids. CDR1 and CDR2 (germline): MNHNY, SVGAGI (reference sequence). CDR3 protein: CASSRLNGAYEQYF. In nucleotides, the CDR3 is TGTGCCAGCAGTCGACTCAATGGGGCCTACGAGCAGTACTTC.

The chain has TRBV4-1 and TRBJ1-1; 7 nucleotides agree with TRBD1. CDR1 MGHRA and CDR2 YSYEKL come from the germline V gene. Trimming removed 3 bases from V and 7 bases from J; junction bases left unmatched: 5. The length of the CDR3 is 13 residues. CDR3 amino acids: CASSQETGFEAFF. The CDR3 DNA sequence: TGCGCCAGCAGCCAGGAGACAGGGTTTGAAGCTTTCTTT.

J is TRBJ1-4 and V is TRBV6-5; D gene uncertain. The CDR3 runs to 13 residues. Deletions cut 4 bases from V and 7 bases from J, with 10 bases between. Per the germline V gene, CDR1 is MNHEY and CDR2 is SVGAGI. CDR3 region: CASSLGLGEKLFF. The DNA for the CDR3 is TGTGCCAGCAGTTTGGGTCTCGGTGAAAAACTGTTTTTT.

This CDR3 is CASSLSFGGRYEQYF. The CDR3 nucleotides read TGTGCCAGCAGTTTAAGTTTTGGCGGGCGCTACGAGCAGTACTTC. V and J are TRBV27 and TRBJ2-7; the D gene is possibly TRBD2 (5 bases). The CDR3 sequence is 15 residues long. The V gene's germline CDR1 is MNHEY and CDR2 SMNVEV (reference sequence). V lost 2 bases and J 3 bases, leaving 14 bases between the germline ends.

The chain combines TRBV6-5 with TRBJ1-5, with D unresolved. There are 13 residues in the CDR3. Germline CDR1 and CDR2: MNHEY and SVGAGI. Trimming removed 2 bases from V and 3 bases from J, with 5 bases in between. The CDR3 here is CASSYRDNQPQHF. CDR3 nucleotides: TGTGCCAGCAGTTACAGAGACAATCAGCCCCAGCATTTT.

V is TRBV29-1 and J is TRBJ1-2, with D unresolved. This CDR3 region has 11 residues. Per the germline V gene, CDR1 is SQVTM and CDR2 is ANQGSEA. The germline V and J ends were trimmed by 5 bases and 7 bases, with 11 bases remaining between them. CDR3 protein: CSVHDGFGYTF. As DNA, the CDR3 is TGCAGCGTTCATGACGGCTTTGGCTACACCTTC.

This chain links TRBV2 with TRBJ1-1; perhaps TRBD1 as D (5 bases). CDR1 SNHLY and CDR2 FYNNEI come from the germline V gene. Trimming shortened V by 4 bases and J by 5 bases, and 8 bases separated the two germline ends. This CDR3 is built from 12 residues. The CDR3 sequence is CASSGGRTEAFF. CDR3 nucleotides: TGTGCCAGCAGTGGGGGGAGGACTGAAGCTTTCTTT.

This sequence joins TRBV5-1 and TRBJ1-1; 7 nucleotides agree with TRBD1. The CDR3 runs to 16 residues. Per germline, CDR1 SGHRS and CDR2 YFSETQ. Trimming took 0 bases from V and 5 from J; bases not matched to a gene: 10. CDR3 in DNA: TGCGCCAGCAGCTTGGAACAGGGGAAGAGTTGGACTGAAGCTTTCTTT. Translation gives CASSLEQGKSWTEAFF.

CDR3 nucleotide sequence: TGTGCCAGTAAGGGTAACCCCGGGGAGCTGTTTTTT. This encodes CASKGNPGELFF. The chain links TRBV19 to TRBJ2-2; D uncertain. Per germline, CDR1 LNHDA and CDR2 SQIVND (reference sequence). The germline V and J ends were trimmed by 7 bases and 6 bases, with 9 bases remaining between them. The CDR3 contains 12 residues.

V usage is TRBV9 and J usage is TRBJ2-1, with TRBD2 matching over 13 bases. The CDR3 is 16 amino acids. J was trimmed by 8 bases and V by 4 bases; bases with no gene match: 9. Germline CDR1 SGDLS, CDR2 YYNGEE. CDR3 in amino acids: CASSPRTSGSVYEQFF. The CDR3, as DNA: TGTGCCAGCAGCCCTCGGACTAGCGGGAGTGTCTATGAGCAGTTCTTC. The whole variable domain, filled in from reference TRBV9 and TRBJ2-1, reads DSGVTQTPKHLITATGQRVTLRCSPRSGDLSVYWYQQSLDQGLQFLIQYYNGEERAKGNILERFSAQQFPDLHSELNLSSLELGDSALYFCASSPRTSGSVYEQFFGPGTRLTVL.

Remarks on this clone: The junction and the germline gene differ at one end; a read error may be behind it. The CDR3 nucleotides are TGTACCAGCAGTCCACTAGCGGCGAACACCGGGGAGCTGTTTTTT. The encoded protein is CTSSPLAANTGELFF. The gene calls are TRBV6-6 and TRBJ2-2; 8 positions agree with TRBD2. Germline V lookup: CDR1 MNHNY, CDR2 SVGAGI (reference sequence). The CDR3 loop spans 15 amino acids.

This chain connects TRBV19 to TRBJ2-5; 7 bases agree with TRBD2. Germline CDR1 and CDR2: LNHDA and SQIVND (reference sequence). The CDR3 length is 15 residues. With 2 bases clipped from V and 4 bases from J, the junction kept 7 bases outside the gene matches. In nucleotides, the CDR3 is TGTGCCAGTAGTATAAGCGCGGGAGTGGCAGAGACCCAGTACTTC. It codes for CASSISAGVAETQYF.

The chain joins TRBV7-9 to TRBJ1-2; 9 nucleotides line up with TRBD1. Unmatched junction bases numbered 12, after V lost 0 bases and J lost 7 bases. The CDR3 is made up of 17 amino acids. Germline-derived CDR1 and CDR2 are SEHNR and FQNEAQ (reference sequence). The CDR3 sequence is CASSLADRDREGGGYTF. For the CDR3, the DNA is TGTGCCAGCAGCTTAGCGGACAGGGACAGGGAGGGCGGTGGCTACACCTTC.

The chain couples TRBV9 to TRBJ1-1; tentative D call: TRBD1 (5 bases). Germline loops: CDR1 SGDLS, CDR2 YYNGEE. The V gene lost 0 bases and the J gene lost 8 bases, with 14 bases spanning the gap. The CDR3 runs 14 residues. The CDR3 DNA reads as TGTGCCAGCAGCGTAGCGTTAGGGGCCGCGGAAGCTTTCTTT. This gives the protein CASSVALGAAEAFF.

The V call is TRBV7-9, the J call TRBJ1-1, with a weak D call TRBD1 (6 bases). The CDR3 is 14 amino acids. Trimming left V 0 bases short and J 7 bases short, with 12 bases between. Germline-derived CDR1 and CDR2 are SEHNR and FQNEAQ (reference sequence). CDR3 nucleotides: TGTGCCAGCAGCTTAGCGCTACAGGGTCATGAAGCTTTCTTT. It translates to CASSLALQGHEAFF.

V is TRBV19 and J is TRBJ2-5, with TRBD2 matching over 11 bases. This CDR3 has 16 residues. Germline V gene sequence: CDR1 LNHDA, CDR2 SQIVND (reference sequence). With V trimmed by 3 bases and J by 5 bases, 8 bases remained unmatched. As DNA, the CDR3 is TGTGCCAGTAGTATGGTAACTAGCGGGAGCGAGGAGACCCAGTACTTC. Translation gives CASSMVTSGSEETQYF.

This clone was seen many times. This likely traces to a read error, being one base from a far larger clone. Other DNA sequences of this sample code for an identical CDR3. This rearrangement joins TRBV28 to TRBJ2-5; D possibly corresponds to TRBD1 (8 bases). CDR1 is MDHEN and CDR2 is SYDVKM in the germline V gene. Trimming left V 2 bases short and J 1 base short, with 23 bases between. CDR3 length: 19 amino acids. CDR3 coding DNA: TGTGCCAGCAGTTTAGTGATACAGGGGGGGGTCCAGGGCCAAGAGACCCAGTACTTC. Translating gives CASSLVIQGGVQGQETQYF.

The chain combines TRBV1 with TRBJ2-1; the D call of TRBD2 is as the table states it, not checked on the DNA. TRBV1 is labeled a pseudogene. This CDR3 contains 14 residues. CDR3 protein: CTSKRGSSYNEQFF. The CDR3 DNA is TGCACCAGCAAGCGGGGGAGCTCCTACAATGAGCAGTTCTTC.

This clone turned up a few times. This chain uses TRBV6-1 with TRBJ1-1, with a tentative D call TRBD1 (6 bases). Germline CDR1 reads MNHNS; CDR2 reads SASEGT. The V and J ends lost 2 bases and 5 bases respectively, with 9 bases between them. The CDR3 consists of 13 residues. The CDR3 DNA follows: TGTGCCAGCAGTGAAACGCAGGGGACTGAAGCTTTCTTT. Translating gives CASSETQGTEAFF.

On this clone itself: Other DNA sequences from this sample encode an identical CDR3 as well. The chain combines TRBV19 with TRBJ2-7, with D possibly being TRBD1 (5 bases). CDR1 is LNHDA, CDR2 SQIVND, per germline (reference sequence). The V gene lost 5 bases and the J gene lost 3 bases, with 11 bases spanning the gap. This CDR3 has 13 amino acids. As DNA, the CDR3 is TGTGCCAGTAGTCCCGGACACCTCTACGAGCAGTACTTC. Translating gives CASSPGHLYEQYF.

This clone was detected a few times. CDR3 sequence: CASSSWDRGYEQYF. The CDR3 bases are TGTGCCAGCAGTTCCTGGGACAGGGGGTACGAGCAGTACTTC. This chain connects TRBV27 to TRBJ2-7; 11 nucleotides agree with TRBD1. The CDR3 length is 14 residues. J lost 4 bases, V lost 4 bases, and 3 bases had no gene match. Looked up from germline, CDR1 is MNHEY and CDR2 is SMNVEV (reference sequence).

V and J are TRBV7-3 and TRBJ2-2, with no clear D. The CDR3 totals 13 residues. V shed 0 bases and J shed 6 bases, with 5 bases lying between them. Germline loops: CDR1 SGHTA, CDR2 FQGTGA. CDR3 loop: CASSLTRPGELFF. The CDR3 DNA reads TGTGCCAGCAGCTTAACCCGCCCCGGGGAGCTGTTTTTT.

The chain combines TRBV6-1 with TRBJ2-7, with 11 bases identical to TRBD2. The germline CDR1 and CDR2 sequences are MNHNS and SASEGT. The CDR3 extends over 13 amino acids. The J segment lost 4 bases and the V segment lost 5 bases, leaving 1 base of the junction unmatched. The CDR3 DNA reads as TGTGCCAGCAGTCGACTAGCGGGGTACGAGCAGTACTTC. Protein product: CASSRLAGYEQYF.

The J gene is TRBJ2-7, the V gene TRBV7-3, with D possibly being TRBD1 (6 bases). The germline V gene has CDR1 SGHTA and CDR2 FQGTGA. The CDR3 is made up of 14 amino acids. V shed 7 bases and J shed 3 bases, with 16 bases lying between them. The CDR3 region has the DNA TGTGCCAGCACCAAAAGAGACAGGTTCTACGAGCAGTACTTC. Its protein product is CASTKRDRFYEQYF.